This T cell receptor (beta chain) was captured by sequencing in a study of blood T cells in healthy people across ages. Study-wide points: Underestimates were what the diversity estimates from one million T cells were considered to be.

In germline, CDR1 is SNHLY, CDR2 FYNNEI. The CDR3 covers 15 residues. This clonotype was detected only a few times. What it recognizes is unknown. An end of the junction differs from the germline gene, which may be a read error. Primers used in a second PCR of roughly 6 to 12 cycles were a sample-barcoded 5' primer and a J-beta primer mix. TCRdb reprocessed the 5' RACE reads via MiXCR and lists one record per CDR3 protein. The sample has about 1.7 million distinct CDR3 sequences, about 28% seen once. The chain employs TRBV2 and TRBJ2-7; TRBD1 matches at 8 bases. The receptor comes from a woman in her 30s in good health. The material sequenced was blood. The CDR3 sequence: CAGSGGGTGAYEQYF. The CDR3 DNA reads as TGTGCCGGCAGTGGGGGTGGGACAGGAGCCTACGAGCAGTACTTC.